A single sample is the source of the 15 T cell receptor beta chains below, sequenced in a study of T cell changes during pregnancy in multiple sclerosis. Repertoires were generated with immunoSEQ multiplex PCR, while TCRdb's copy carries only in-frame clones and drops some. Altogether 70,000 to 95,000 clones are present, 90% to 95% being singletons, with the ten largest covering 0.65% to 0.75%. The sequencing used peripheral blood, collected in the second trimester of pregnancy. These receptors originate from a female donor in good health, enrolled as a control in a pregnancy study.

The J gene is TRBJ2-1, the V gene TRBV2; tentatively, D is TRBD2 (7 bases). Germline values: CDR1 SNHLY, CDR2 FYNNEI. V lost 2 bases to trimming and J lost 7 bases, with 15 bases between them. The CDR3 spans 15 residues. CDR3 DNA sequence: TGTGCCAGCAGTGAATCGTGGGGGGGCCGGAATGAGCAGTTCTTC. This sequence encodes CASSESWGGRNEQFF.

The gene calls are TRBV2 and TRBJ2-5; TRBD2 matches 13 bases. V trimming: 4 bases; J trimming: 2 bases; junction bases outside the gene matches: 4. The germline gives CDR1 SNHLY, CDR2 FYNNEI. The CDR3 covers 16 residues. CDR3 protein: CASSALLAGGQETQYF. The CDR3 DNA reads TGTGCCAGCAGTGCCCTACTAGCGGGGGGGCAAGAGACCCAGTACTTC.

The chain has TRBV7-9 and TRBJ2-2, with 12 bases that match TRBD1. Germline V gene lookup returns CDR1 SEHNR and CDR2 FQNEAQ (reference sequence). The CDR3 length is 19 residues. Trimming took 5 bases from V and 2 from J; bases not matched to a gene: 12. The chain's CDR3 is CASSTGGTGTGGNTGELFF. The CDR3 bases are TGTGCCAGCAGCACGGGGGGGACCGGGACAGGGGGCAACACCGGGGAGCTGTTTTTT. Looking up the rest from reference TRBV7-9 and TRBJ2-2 gives the full variable domain: DTGVSQNPRHKITKRGQNVTFRCDPISEHNRLYWYRQTLGQGPEFLTYFQNEAQLEKSRLLSDRFSAERPKGSFSTLEIQRTEQGDSAMYLCASSTGGTGTGGNTGELFFGEGSRLTVL.

The chain combines TRBV6-4 with TRBJ2-6; tentative D call: TRBD1 (6 bases). Germline V lookup: CDR1 MRHNA, CDR2 SNTAGT. This CDR3 spans 16 amino acids. V was pared by 4 bases and J by 2 bases, with 12 bases between. CDR3 in DNA: TGTGCCAGCAGTGTGGCGCCAGGGGCTGGGGCCAACGTCCTGACTTTC. It yields the protein CASSVAPGAGANVLTF.

This chain uses TRBV5-1 with TRBJ1-6; D call uncertain. V was pared by 3 bases and J by 7 bases, with 8 bases between. The germline gives CDR1 SGHRS, CDR2 YFSETQ. CDR3 length: 13 amino acids. The DNA of the CDR3 is TGCGCCAGCAGCTCTACACTAAATTCACCCCTCCACTTT. Translating gives CASSSTLNSPLHF.

The gene calls are TRBV7-9 and TRBJ2-7, with D hard to call. CDR1 is SEHNR and CDR2 is FQNEAQ in the germline V gene (reference sequence). The length of the CDR3 is 11 residues. Deletions cut 7 bases from V and 7 bases from J, with 11 bases between. The CDR3 DNA follows: TGTGCCAGCACCGACGGGTGGGAGCAGTACTTC. Translating it yields CASTDGWEQYF. The whole variable domain, remainder taken from reference TRBV7-9 and TRBJ2-7, is DTGVSQNPRHKITKRGQNVTFRCDPISEHNRLYWYRQTLGQGPEFLTYFQNEAQLEKSRLLSDRFSAERPKGSFSTLEIQRTEQGDSAMYLCASTDGWEQYFGPGTRLTVT.

This chain uses TRBV7-8 with TRBJ2-7; 7 bases agree with TRBD2. Germline V gene sequence: CDR1 SGHVS, CDR2 FQNEAQ. The CDR3 sequence is 19 residues long. With 2 bases clipped from V and 0 bases from J, the junction kept 16 bases outside the gene matches. CDR3 in amino acids: CASSLTGGLGTTFSYEQYF. Here the CDR3 DNA reads TGTGCCAGCAGCTTAACAGGCGGACTCGGGACTACCTTCTCCTACGAGCAGTACTTC.

J is TRBJ1-1 and V is TRBV5-1; D might be TRBD1 (5 bases). V lost 7 bases and J lost 4, with 17 bases in between. This CDR3 has 14 amino acids. In germline, CDR1 is SGHRS, CDR2 YFSETQ. CDR3 loop: CASSLGQVATEAFF. The CDR3 nucleotides are TGCGCCAGCTCTCTGGGGCAGGTTGCCACTGAAGCTTTCTTT.

The chain employs TRBV27 and TRBJ2-7; perhaps TRBD2 as D (7 bases). CDR1 MNHEY and CDR2 SMNVEV come from the germline V gene (reference sequence). The CDR3 has 14 residues. V shed 10 bases and J shed 6 bases, with 22 bases lying between them. DNA of the CDR3: TGTGCCATCGGTAGGGGACTACAGGGTAGCGAGCAGTACTTC. Translated: CAIGRGLQGSEQYF.

The V and J genes are TRBV5-4 and TRBJ1-2, with 7 bases identical to TRBD1. With V trimmed by 4 bases and J by 4 bases, 13 bases remained unmatched. The length of the CDR3 is 16 residues. Germline V CDR1 and CDR2: SGHNT, YYREEE (reference sequence). The CDR3 nucleotides read TGTGCCAGCAGCCGACCCGAGACAGGGCGCTCCTATGGCTACACCTTC. Translated: CASSRPETGRSYGYTF. Based on the CDR3 plus reference TRBV5-4 and TRBJ1-2, the full variable domain is ETGVTQSPTHLIKTRGQQVTLRCSSQSGHNTVSWYQQALGQGPQFIFQYYREEENGRGNFPPRFSGLQFPNYSSELNVNALELDDSALYLCASSRPETGRSYGYTFGSGTRLTVV.

This clone was observed once. For the CDR3, the DNA is TGTGCCAGCAGCTTAGTGGGACAGTCCACAGATACGCAGTATTTT. It specifies CASSLVGQSTDTQYF. The genes are TRBV7-2 and TRBJ2-3, with 7 bases matching TRBD1. CDR3 length equals 15 residues. Per the germline V gene, CDR1 is SGHTA and CDR2 is FQGNSA. The junction had 3 bases not matched to a gene; V was cut back by 1 base and J by 2 bases.

The V call is TRBV6-4, the J call TRBJ1-1; D is unresolved. Trimming took off 2 bases at V and 0 bases at J, with 4 bases between the two ends. Germline V CDR1 and CDR2: MRHNA, SNTAGT. The CDR3 is 13 amino acids. The chain's CDR3 is CASSDQMNTEAFF. The DNA of the CDR3 is TGTGCCAGCAGTGACCAGATGAACACTGAAGCTTTCTTT.

The V gene is TRBV2, the J gene TRBJ1-1; D call uncertain. In germline, CDR1 is SNHLY, CDR2 FYNNEI. With 11 bases removed from V and 1 base from J, the gap between germline ends came to 17 bases. The CDR3 totals 14 residues. The CDR3 coding sequence is TGTGCCGACCGGCCACGGGAAGGGAACACTGAAGCTTTCTTT. This translates into CADRPREGNTEAFF. The variable domain in full, with the rest retrieved from reference TRBV2 and TRBJ1-1, is EPEVTQTPSHQVTQMGQEVILRCVPISNHLYFYWYRQILGQKVEFLVSFYNNEISEKSEIFDDQFSVERPDGSNFTLKIRSTKLEDSAMYFCADRPREGNTEAFFGQGTRLTVV.

This chain uses TRBV5-1 with TRBJ1-1; 9 positions agree with TRBD1. Per the germline V gene, CDR1 is SGHRS and CDR2 is YFSETQ. The CDR3 loop spans 15 amino acids. V was pared by 4 bases and J by 1 base, with 5 bases of the junction left unmatched. Written as DNA, the CDR3 is TGCGCCAGCAGCGTTTCGACAGGGGGGAACACTGAAGCTTTCTTT. It translates to CASSVSTGGNTEAFF.

The rearrangement links TRBV5-6 to TRBJ1-3; no clear D. Trimming pared 2 bases from V and 4 bases from J, leaving 13 bases between. The CDR3 loop spans 15 amino acids. Per germline, CDR1 SGHDT and CDR2 YYEEEE. The CDR3 DNA is TGTGCCAGCAGCTTCCGTGCTGGAGGGGGAAACACCATATATTTT. Its protein is CASSFRAGGGNTIYF. The complete variable domain, with remaining parts taken from reference TRBV5-6 and TRBJ1-3, reads DAGVTQSPTHLIKTRGQQVTLRCSPKSGHDTVSWYQQALGQGPQFIFQYYEEEERQRGNFPDRFSGHQFPNYSSELNVNALLLGDSALYLCASSFRAGGGNTIYFGEGSWLTVV.